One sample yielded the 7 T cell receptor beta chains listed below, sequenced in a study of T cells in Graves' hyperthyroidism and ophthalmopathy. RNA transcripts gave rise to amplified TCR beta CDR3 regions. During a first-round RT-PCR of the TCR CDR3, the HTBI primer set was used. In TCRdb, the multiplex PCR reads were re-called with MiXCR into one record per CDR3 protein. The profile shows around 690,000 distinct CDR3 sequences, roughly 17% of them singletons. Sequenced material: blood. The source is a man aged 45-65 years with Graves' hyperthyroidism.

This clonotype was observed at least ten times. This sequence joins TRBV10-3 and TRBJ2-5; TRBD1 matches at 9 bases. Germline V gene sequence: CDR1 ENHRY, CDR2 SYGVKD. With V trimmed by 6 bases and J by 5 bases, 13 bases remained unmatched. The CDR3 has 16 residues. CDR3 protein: CAISKGPGQGFETQYF. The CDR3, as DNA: TGTGCCATCAGCAAGGGACCGGGACAGGGTTTTGAGACCCAGTACTTC.

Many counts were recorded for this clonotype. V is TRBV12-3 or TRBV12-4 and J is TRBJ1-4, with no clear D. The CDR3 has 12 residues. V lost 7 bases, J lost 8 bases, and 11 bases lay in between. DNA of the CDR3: TGTGCCAGCACCCTAGTTGGGGAAAAACTGTTTTTT. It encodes CASTLVGEKLFF.

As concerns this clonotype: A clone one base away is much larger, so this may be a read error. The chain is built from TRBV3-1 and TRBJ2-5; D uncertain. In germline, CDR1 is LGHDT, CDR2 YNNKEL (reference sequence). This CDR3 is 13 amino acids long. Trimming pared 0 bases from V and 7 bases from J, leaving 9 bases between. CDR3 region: CASSQDGEATQYF. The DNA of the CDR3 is TGTGCCAGCAGCCAAGACGGAGAAGCGACCCAGTACTTC.

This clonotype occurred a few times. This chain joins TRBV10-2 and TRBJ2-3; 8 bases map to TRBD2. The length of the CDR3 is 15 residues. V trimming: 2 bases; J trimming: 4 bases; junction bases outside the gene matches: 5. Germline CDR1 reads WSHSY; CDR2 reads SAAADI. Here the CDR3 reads CASSERAGVPDTQYF. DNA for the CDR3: TGCGCCAGCAGTGAGAGAGCGGGAGTCCCAGATACGCAGTATTTT.

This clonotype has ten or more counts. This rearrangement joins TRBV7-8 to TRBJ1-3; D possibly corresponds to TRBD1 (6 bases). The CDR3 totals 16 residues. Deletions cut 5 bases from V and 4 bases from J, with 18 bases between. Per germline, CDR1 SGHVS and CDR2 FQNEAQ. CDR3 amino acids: CASSRSRGGRGNTIYF. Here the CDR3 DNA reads TGTGCCAGCAGCCGCTCCCGGGGGGGCCGAGGAAACACCATATATTTT.

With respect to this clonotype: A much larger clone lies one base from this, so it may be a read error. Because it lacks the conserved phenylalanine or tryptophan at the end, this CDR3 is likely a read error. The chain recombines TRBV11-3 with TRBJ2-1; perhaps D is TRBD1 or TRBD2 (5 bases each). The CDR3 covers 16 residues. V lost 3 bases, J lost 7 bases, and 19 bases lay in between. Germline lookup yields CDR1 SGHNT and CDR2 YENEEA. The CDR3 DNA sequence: TGTGCCAGCAGCTTCTTGGGACCTGCGGGCCTAAATGAGCAGTTCTCC. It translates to CASSFLGPAGLNEQFS.

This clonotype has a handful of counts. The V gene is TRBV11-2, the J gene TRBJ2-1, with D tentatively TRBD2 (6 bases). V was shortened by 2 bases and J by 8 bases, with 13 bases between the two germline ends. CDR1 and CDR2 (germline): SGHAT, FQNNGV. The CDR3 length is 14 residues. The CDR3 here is CASSLIGSRDEQFF. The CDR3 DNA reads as TGTGCCAGCAGCTTAATCGGGAGTCGTGATGAGCAGTTCTTC.